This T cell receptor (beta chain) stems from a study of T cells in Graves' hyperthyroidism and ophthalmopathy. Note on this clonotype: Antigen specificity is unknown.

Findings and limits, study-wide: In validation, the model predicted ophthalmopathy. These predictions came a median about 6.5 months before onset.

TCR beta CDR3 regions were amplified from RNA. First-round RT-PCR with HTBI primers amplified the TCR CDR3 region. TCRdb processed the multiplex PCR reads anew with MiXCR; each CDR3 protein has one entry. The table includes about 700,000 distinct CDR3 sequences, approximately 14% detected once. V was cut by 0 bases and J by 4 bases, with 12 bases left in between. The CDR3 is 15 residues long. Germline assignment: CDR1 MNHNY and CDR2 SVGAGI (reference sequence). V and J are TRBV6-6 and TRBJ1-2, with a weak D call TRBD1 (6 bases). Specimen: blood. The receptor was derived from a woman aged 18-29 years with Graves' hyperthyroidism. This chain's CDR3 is CASSYSKGGSYGYTF. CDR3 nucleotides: TGTGCCAGCAGTTACTCGAAAGGGGGGAGCTATGGCTACACCTTC.